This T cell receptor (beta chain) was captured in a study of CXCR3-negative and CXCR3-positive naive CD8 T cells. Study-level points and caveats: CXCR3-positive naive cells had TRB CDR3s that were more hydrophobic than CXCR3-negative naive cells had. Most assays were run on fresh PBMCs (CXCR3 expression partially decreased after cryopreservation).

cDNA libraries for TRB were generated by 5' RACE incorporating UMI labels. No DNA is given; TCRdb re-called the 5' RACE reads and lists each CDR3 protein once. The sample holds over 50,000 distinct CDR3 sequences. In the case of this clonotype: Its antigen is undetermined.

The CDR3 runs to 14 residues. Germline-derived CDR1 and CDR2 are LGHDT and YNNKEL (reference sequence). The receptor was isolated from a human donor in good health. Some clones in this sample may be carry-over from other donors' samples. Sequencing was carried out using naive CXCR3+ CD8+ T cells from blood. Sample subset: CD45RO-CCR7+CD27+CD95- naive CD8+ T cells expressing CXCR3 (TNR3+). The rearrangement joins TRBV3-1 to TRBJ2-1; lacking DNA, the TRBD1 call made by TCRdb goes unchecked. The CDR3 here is CASSPFGTYNEQFF.